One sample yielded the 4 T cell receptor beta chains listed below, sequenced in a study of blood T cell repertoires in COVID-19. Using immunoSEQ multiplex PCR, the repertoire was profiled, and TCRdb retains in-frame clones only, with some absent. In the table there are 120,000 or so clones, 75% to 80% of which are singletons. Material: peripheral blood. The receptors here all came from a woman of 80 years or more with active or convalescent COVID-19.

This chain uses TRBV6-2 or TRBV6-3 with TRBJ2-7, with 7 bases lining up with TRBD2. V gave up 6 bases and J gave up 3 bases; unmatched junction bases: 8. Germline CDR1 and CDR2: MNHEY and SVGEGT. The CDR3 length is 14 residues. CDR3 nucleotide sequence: TGTGCCAGCAGCCCATGGACTAGTAACTACGAGCAGTACTTC. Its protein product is CASSPWTSNYEQYF.

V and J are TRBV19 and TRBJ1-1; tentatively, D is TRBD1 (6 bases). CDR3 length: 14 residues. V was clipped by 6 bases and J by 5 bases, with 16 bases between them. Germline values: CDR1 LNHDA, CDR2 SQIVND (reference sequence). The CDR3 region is CASSHGTSMTEAFF. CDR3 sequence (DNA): TGTGCCAGTAGCCACGGGACATCGATGACTGAAGCTTTCTTT.

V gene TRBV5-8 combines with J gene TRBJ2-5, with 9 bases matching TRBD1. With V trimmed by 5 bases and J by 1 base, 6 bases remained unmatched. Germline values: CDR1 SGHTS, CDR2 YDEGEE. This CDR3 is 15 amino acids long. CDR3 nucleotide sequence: TGTGCCAGCAGTTCGGGACAGGGCCGCCAAGAGACCCAGTACTTC. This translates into CASSSGQGRQETQYF.

The chain's CDR3 is CASSLRRLAPFF. In nucleotides, the CDR3 is TGTGCCAGCAGCCTTAGGAGACTCGCACCGTTCTTC. The rearrangement links TRBV11-2 to TRBJ2-1, with no clear D. The V end was cut by 5 bases, the J end by 15 bases, with 17 bases between. Germline V gene lookup returns CDR1 SGHAT and CDR2 FQNNGV. This CDR3 region has 12 residues.